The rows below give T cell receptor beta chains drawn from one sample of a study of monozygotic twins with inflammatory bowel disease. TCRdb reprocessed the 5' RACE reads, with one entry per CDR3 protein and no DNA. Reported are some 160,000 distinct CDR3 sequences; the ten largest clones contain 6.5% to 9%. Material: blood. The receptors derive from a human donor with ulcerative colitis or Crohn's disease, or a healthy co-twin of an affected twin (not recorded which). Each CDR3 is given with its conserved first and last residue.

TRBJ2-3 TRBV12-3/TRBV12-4 CASRGTGYGTDTQYF
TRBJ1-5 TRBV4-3 CASSQDRTDWGQPQHF
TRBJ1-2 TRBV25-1 CASSEYGKLGQSYGYTF
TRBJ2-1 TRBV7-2 CASSLGGGNEQFF
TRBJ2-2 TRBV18 CASSIAGYTGELFF
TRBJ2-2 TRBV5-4 CASRPDRLGTGELFF
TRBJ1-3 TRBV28 CASSFPIQGTGNTIYF
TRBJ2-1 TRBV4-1 CASSQGQVGNEQFF
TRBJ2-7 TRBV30 CANSGSSNEQYF
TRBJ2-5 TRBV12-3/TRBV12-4 CASSPQGQETQYF
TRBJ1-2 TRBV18 CASSPLSSQGANYGYTF
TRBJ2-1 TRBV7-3 CASSQDGQGNGYNEQFF
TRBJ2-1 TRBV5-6 CASSHGGRAYNEQFF
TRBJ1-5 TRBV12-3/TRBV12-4 CASSVQGARQPQHF
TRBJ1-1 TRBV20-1 CSARGSFEGPNTEAFF
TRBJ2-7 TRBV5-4 CASSYTSGRTSKQYF
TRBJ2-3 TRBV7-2 CASSFFGLRYSDTQYF
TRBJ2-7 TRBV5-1 CASSSPDTAYEQYF
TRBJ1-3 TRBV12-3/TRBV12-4 CASEPATGSGNTIYF
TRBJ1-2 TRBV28 CASSFGEGGYTF
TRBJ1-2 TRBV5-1 CASSPTTAQVGGYTF
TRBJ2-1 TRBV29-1 CSVPRLASGDEQFF
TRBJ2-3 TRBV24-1 CATTGTGAACTDTQYF
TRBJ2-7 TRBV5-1 CASSLRLADSYEQYF
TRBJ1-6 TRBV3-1 CASSQVGTVNSPLHF
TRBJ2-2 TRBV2 CASHSDTGELFF
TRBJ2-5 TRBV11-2 CASSLRASGGGFQETQYF
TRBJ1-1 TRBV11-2 CASSSIQGTEAFF
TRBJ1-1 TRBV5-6 CASSLVSDMPEAFF
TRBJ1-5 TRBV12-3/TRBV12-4 CASSFRARNDQPQHF
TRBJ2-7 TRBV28 CATGYTSGTYEQYF
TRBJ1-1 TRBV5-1 CASSLARVGTEAFF
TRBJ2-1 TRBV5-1 CASSLRSTGAYNEQFF
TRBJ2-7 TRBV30 CAWRDRAREEQYF
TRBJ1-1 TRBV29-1 CSVEGRYRAFF
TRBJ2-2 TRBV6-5 CASSYGGGRNTGELFF
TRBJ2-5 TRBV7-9 CASSLRTSQETQYF
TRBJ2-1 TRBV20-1 CSALGLAGVSEQFF
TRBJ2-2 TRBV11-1 CASSNIAGALLSNTGELFF
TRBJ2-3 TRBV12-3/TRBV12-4 CASSQREAVDTQYF
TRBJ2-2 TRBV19 CASSGTSGRTGELFF
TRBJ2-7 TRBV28 CASNRRTYEQYF
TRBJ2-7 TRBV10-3 CAVGRGYEQYF
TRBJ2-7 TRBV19 CASSIVAGGDEQYF
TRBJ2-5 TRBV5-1 CASSVGLAGTTAQETQYF
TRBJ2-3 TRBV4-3 CASSQEGTSGGTDTQYF
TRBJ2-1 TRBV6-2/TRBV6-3 CASSLGRFEVNEQFF
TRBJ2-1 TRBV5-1 CASRTGTLAGASGNEQFF
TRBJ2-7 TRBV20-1 CSARGMGGTYEQYF
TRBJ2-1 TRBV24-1 CATSDRIYLSNEQFF